The 18 T cell receptor beta chains given below trace back to one sample, sequenced in a study of Ad26.COV2.S vaccination and SARS-CoV-2 variants (dated by TCRdb to 2020 to 2023). In the paper's terms, the time point label means: individuals recovered from natural SARS-CoV-2 infection. Library creation used the immunoSEQ multiplex PCR assay. As stored in TCRdb, this immuneACCESS dataset retains in-frame rearrangements with V and J assigned. A fraction of the clones does not appear; measured against another copy, unresolved V genes explain less than half of the discrepancy, and the remainder lacks a known reason. Here the sample has about 350,000 clones; 92% occur a single time. Of the sample, under 5% falls within the top ten clones. The material was peripheral blood, obtained after recovery from COVID-19. These receptors originate from a human donor who had recovered from COVID-19.

This clone was seen a few times. This rearrangement joins TRBV7-8 to TRBJ1-2; maybe TRBD1 (5 bases). Germline CDR1 reads SGHVS; CDR2 reads FQNEAQ. V was shortened by 1 base and J by 8 bases, with 11 bases between the two germline ends. This CDR3 is built from 13 residues. The CDR3 sequence is CASSLGQGKGYTF. The DNA for the CDR3 is TGTGCCAGCAGCTTAGGCCAGGGCAAGGGCTACACCTTC. The full variable domain, in which reference TRBV7-8 and TRBJ1-2 provide the parts outside the CDR3, is GAGVSQSPRYKVAKRGQDVALRCDPISGHVSLFWYQQALGQGPEFLTYFQNEAQLDKSGLPSDRFFAERPEGSVSTLKIQRTQQEDSAVYLCASSLGQGKGYTFGSGTRLTVV.

V usage is TRBV7-2 and J usage is TRBJ2-3; possibly TRBD2 for D (6 bases). Trimming stripped 4 bases from V and 1 base from J, with 9 bases between. There are 14 residues in the CDR3. Germline CDR1 is SGHTA and CDR2 is FQGNSA. CDR3 loop: CASSSGEGTDTQYF. The CDR3 DNA reads TGTGCCAGCAGCTCGGGGGAGGGCACAGATACGCAGTATTTT.

The chain joins TRBV5-4 to TRBJ2-2, with 7 bases fitting TRBD2. The CDR3 has 16 amino acids. Germline V gene data show CDR1 as SGHNT and CDR2 as YYREEE (reference sequence). V lost 4 bases to trimming and J lost 3 bases; unmatched junction nucleotides: 9. DNA for the CDR3: TGTGCCAGCAGCCCAGGTTGGGGAGGGGACACCGGGGAGCTGTTTTTT. Its protein product is CASSPGWGGDTGELFF.

This clone came up once. V and J are TRBV19 and TRBJ1-5, with D maybe TRBD1 (6 bases). The germline V and J ends were trimmed by 7 bases and 0 bases, with 10 bases remaining between them. This CDR3 is 14 amino acids long. CDR1 is LNHDA, CDR2 SQIVND, per germline (reference sequence). CDR3 sequence reads: CASNEGGSNQPQHF. CDR3 nucleotides: TGTGCCAGTAATGAGGGGGGTAGCAATCAGCCCCAGCATTTT. The entire variable domain, with the rest obtained from reference TRBV19 and TRBJ1-5, is as follows: DGGITQSPKYLFRKEGQNVTLSCEQNLNHDAMYWYRQDPGQGLRLIYYSQIVNDFQKGDIAEGYSVSREKKESFPLTVTSAQKNPTAFYLCASNEGGSNQPQHFGDGTRLSIL.

The chain is built from TRBV5-1 and TRBJ1-4; tentatively, D is TRBD1 (5 bases). There are 15 residues in the CDR3. Per germline, CDR1 SGHRS and CDR2 YFSETQ. The V gene lost 4 bases and the J gene lost 7 bases, with 17 bases spanning the gap. CDR3 sequence (DNA): TGCGCCAGCAGCCCCTTCGGGCTCCAGGGTGAAAAACTGTTTTTT. Amino acid sequence: CASSPFGLQGEKLFF.

Here the CDR3 reads CSVEGAAGQNTEAFF. DNA of the CDR3: TGCAGCGTGGAGGGGGCAGCAGGCCAGAACACTGAAGCTTTCTTT. The V call is TRBV29-1, the J call TRBJ1-1, with TRBD1 matching 7 bases. From germline, CDR1 is SQVTM and CDR2 ANQGSEA. Trimming cost V 6 bases and J 1 base; bases outside gene matches: 11. This CDR3 has 15 residues.

This clone has more than one count but fewer than ten. Additional DNA sequences in this sample encode the identical CDR3. The chain links TRBV6-5 to TRBJ1-1, with a weak D call TRBD1 (5 bases). V was shortened by 2 bases and J by 5 bases, with 6 bases between the two germline ends. The CDR3 extends over 12 amino acids. Germline V lookup: CDR1 MNHEY, CDR2 SVGAGI. The CDR3 nucleotides are TGTGCCAGCAGTTACGGGGGGACTGAAGCTTTCTTT. It encodes CASSYGGTEAFF.

The CDR3 loop reads CASSQGGAASRNGYTF. CDR3 bases: TGCGCCAGCAGCCAAGGGGGGGCAGCTAGTCGGAATGGCTACACCTTC. V is TRBV4-3 and J is TRBJ1-2, with a possible D match to TRBD1 (6 bases). This CDR3 contains 16 residues. The germline gives CDR1 LGHNA, CDR2 YSLEER. Deletions cut 1 base from V and 6 bases from J, with 18 bases between.

V is TRBV21-1 and J is TRBJ1-2. TRBV21-1 has pseudogene status. The CDR3 is made up of 16 amino acids. The CDR3 is CASSKGDPCRAYGYTF. CDR3 coding DNA: TGTGCCAGCAGCAAAGGGGACCCCTGCCGGGCCTATGGCTACACCTTC.

V gene TRBV27 combines with J gene TRBJ2-5; a weak D match, TRBD1 (6 bases). There are 15 residues in the CDR3. Trimming took 5 bases from V and 3 from J, leaving 16 bases between them. The germline CDR1 and CDR2 sequences are MNHEY and SMNVEV (reference sequence). Here the CDR3 DNA reads TGTGCCAGCAGTCCGCTCCGAGACAGGAAAGAGACCCAGTACTTC. The encoded protein is CASSPLRDRKETQYF.

The V call is TRBV6-5, the J call TRBJ1-5, with 7 positions matching TRBD1. Germline assignment: CDR1 MNHEY and CDR2 SVGAGI. After removal of 6 bases from V and 5 bases from J, the junction contained 10 bases not matched to a gene. The length of the CDR3 is 15 residues. CDR3 nucleotide sequence: TGTGCCAGCAGGCGGGACCCAGGGGGGCATCAGCCCCAGCATTTT. Translation: CASRRDPGGHQPQHF.

This chain uses TRBV4-1 with TRBJ2-7; tentative D call: TRBD1 (5 bases). V was shortened by 0 bases and J by 4 bases, with 16 bases between the two germline ends. The CDR3 is 16 amino acids. Germline V gene sequence: CDR1 MGHRA, CDR2 YSYEKL. The CDR3 region is CASSQDIVRVAYEQYF. Here the CDR3 DNA reads TGCGCCAGCAGCCAAGACATAGTCAGGGTTGCGTACGAGCAGTACTTC.

This chain uses TRBV27 with TRBJ2-7; D not resolved. Germline V gene sequence: CDR1 MNHEY, CDR2 SMNVEV (reference sequence). The length of the CDR3 is 11 residues. V lost 8 bases, J lost 3 bases, and 8 bases lay in between. The CDR3 DNA sequence: TGTGCCAGCTCGCGAGGCTACGAGCAGTACTTC. Encoded protein: CASSRGYEQYF.

This chain joins TRBV3-1 (or the pseudogene TRBV3-2) and TRBJ1-2; 9 bases are shared with TRBD1. Germline values: CDR1 LGHDT, CDR2 YNNKEL (reference sequence). With 3 bases clipped from V and 7 bases from J, the junction kept 6 bases outside the gene matches. This CDR3 comprises 14 residues. This CDR3 is CASSHTGGNSGYTF. The CDR3 nucleotides read TGTGCCAGCAGCCACACAGGGGGCAATAGTGGCTACACCTTC.

This clone was counted once. The rearrangement links TRBV3-1 (or the pseudogene TRBV3-2) to TRBJ2-7, with TRBD2 matching 11 bases. J lost 2 bases, V lost 0 bases, and 6 bases had no gene match. CDR3 length equals 17 residues. Germline V lookup: CDR1 LGHDT, CDR2 YNNKEL (reference sequence). CDR3: CASSQEISGGVPYEQYF. In nucleotides, the CDR3 is TGTGCCAGCAGCCAAGAAATTAGCGGGGGGGTCCCCTACGAGCAGTACTTC.

The chain recombines TRBV19 with TRBJ1-5; 8 bases are shared with TRBD1. Germline CDR1 reads LNHDA; CDR2 reads SQIVND (reference sequence). The CDR3 sequence is 18 residues long. V gave up 5 bases and J gave up 0 bases; unmatched junction bases: 12. The CDR3 DNA follows: TGTGCCAGTAGTTCCGTCAGGACAGGGACCCATAGCAATCAGCCCCAGCATTTT. Its translation is CASSSVRTGTHSNQPQHF.

The chain joins TRBV9 to TRBJ2-3; 11 positions match TRBD2. With V trimmed by 9 bases and J by 4 bases, 4 bases remained unmatched. This CDR3 is built from 13 residues. Germline CDR1 SGDLS, CDR2 YYNGEE. CDR3 coding DNA: TGTGCCACTAGCGGGGGGCCGTCAGATACGCAGTATTTT. Amino acid sequence: CATSGGPSDTQYF.

The rearrangement links TRBV7-2 to TRBJ2-3, with D perhaps matching TRBD1 or TRBD2 (5 bases each). This CDR3 is built from 15 residues. Looked up from germline, CDR1 is SGHTA and CDR2 is FQGNSA. V was pared by 2 bases and J by 2 bases, with 11 bases between. CDR3 DNA sequence: TGTGCCAGCAGCTTATTGGGGACGGCCACAGATACGCAGTATTTT. Protein sequence: CASSLLGTATDTQYF.